The present TCR beta chain was sequenced within a study of glioma-infiltrating T cells. This CDR3 comprises 14 residues. The V and J ends lost 2 bases and 0 bases respectively, with 9 bases between them. CDR1 and CDR2 (germline): SGHNT, YYREEE (reference sequence). TCR alpha and beta CDR3 regions were amplified from RNA using iRepertoire nested multiplex PCR. In TCRdb, the multiplex PCR reads were re-called with MiXCR into one record per CDR3 protein. The sample lists under 200,000 distinct CDR3 sequences, roughly 45% seen once, with 5% to 5.5% in the top ten. What was sequenced was glioma tissue, nonneoplastic brain tissue, or PBMCs (not recorded which). This chain links TRBV5-4 with TRBJ2-7; a possible D gene is TRBD2 (6 bases). This TCR was recovered from a human donor with low-grade glioma or glioblastoma, undergoing nonglioma brain surgery, or in good health (not recorded which). This CDR3 is CASSFGGNSYEQYF. DNA for the CDR3: TGTGCCAGCAGCTTCGGGGGTAACTCCTACGAGCAGTACTTC.